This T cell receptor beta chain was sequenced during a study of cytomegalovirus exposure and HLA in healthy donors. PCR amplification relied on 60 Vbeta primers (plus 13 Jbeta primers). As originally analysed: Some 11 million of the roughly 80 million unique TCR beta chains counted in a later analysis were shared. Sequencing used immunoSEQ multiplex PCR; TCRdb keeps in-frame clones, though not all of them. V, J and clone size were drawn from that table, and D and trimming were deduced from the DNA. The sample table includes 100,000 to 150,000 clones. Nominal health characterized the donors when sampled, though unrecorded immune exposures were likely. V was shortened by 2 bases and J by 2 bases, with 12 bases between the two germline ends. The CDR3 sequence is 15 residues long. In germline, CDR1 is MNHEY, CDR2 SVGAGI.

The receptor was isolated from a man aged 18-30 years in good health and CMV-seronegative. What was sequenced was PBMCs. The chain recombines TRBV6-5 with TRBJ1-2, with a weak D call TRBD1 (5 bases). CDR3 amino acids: CASSYRGGTNYGYTF. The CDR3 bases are TGTGCCAGCAGTTACCGGGGGGGGACGAACTATGGCTACACCTTC.